This T cell receptor beta chain was profiled in a study of blood T cell repertoires in COVID-19. Those enrolled, adults aged roughly 18 to 89 years, came from about two dozen US areas. The recovered donors of Cohort 3 showed two negative PCRs, clearance, or symptom resolution. This CDR3 is 14 amino acids long. Germline CDR1 SGHAT, CDR2 FQNNGV. The ends were cut back, 3 bases at V and 0 bases at J, with 6 bases in the middle. Original processing notes: Amplification with reference gene primers provided the estimates of nucleated cell counts. Repertoires were generated with immunoSEQ multiplex PCR, while TCRdb's copy carries only in-frame clones and drops some. V, J and clone size reflect that table, while D and trimming were determined from the DNA. Of 150,000 to 250,000 clones listed, around 90% are singletons.

Sequences were obtained from PBMCs or T cells enriched from blood (not recorded which). The chain has TRBV11-2 and TRBJ1-3; D call uncertain. The TCR comes from a woman between 25 and 40 years old who had recovered from COVID-19. The chain's CDR3 is CASSLGSSGNTIYF. The CDR3 DNA reads TGTGCCAGCAGCTTGGGCAGCTCTGGAAACACCATATATTTT.